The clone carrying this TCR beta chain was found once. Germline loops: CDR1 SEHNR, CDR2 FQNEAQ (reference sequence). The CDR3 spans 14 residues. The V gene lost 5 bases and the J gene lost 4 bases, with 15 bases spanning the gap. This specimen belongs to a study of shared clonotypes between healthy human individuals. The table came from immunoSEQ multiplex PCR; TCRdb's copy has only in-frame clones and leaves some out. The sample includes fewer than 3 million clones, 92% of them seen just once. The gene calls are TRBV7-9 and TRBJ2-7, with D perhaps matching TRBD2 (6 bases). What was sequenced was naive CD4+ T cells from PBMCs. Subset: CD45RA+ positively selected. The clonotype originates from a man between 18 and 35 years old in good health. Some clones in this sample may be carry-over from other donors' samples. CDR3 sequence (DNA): TGTGCCAGCAGCGCCCGGCGGGAATCTTACGAGCAGTACTTC. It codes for CASSARRESYEQYF.